The 5 T cell receptor beta chains in this list originate from one sample, sequenced in a study of blood T cells in healthy people across ages. A second PCR of about 6 to 12 cycles used a sample-barcoded 5' primer and a J-beta primer mix. TCRdb reprocessed the 5' RACE reads via MiXCR and lists one record per CDR3 protein. This table holds about 800,000 distinct CDR3 sequences, approximately 25% found once. Another study also made use of these data, one on T cells of mothers and their children.

What was sequenced was blood. Source of these receptors: a boy aged 5-17 years in good health.

The J gene is TRBJ2-4, the V gene TRBV20-1; 12 nucleotides line up with TRBD2. V lost 6 bases and J lost 0; bases outside the gene matches: 6. Germline CDR1 reads DFQATT; CDR2 reads SNEGSKA (reference sequence). The CDR3 covers 16 residues. The CDR3 nucleotides are TGCAGTGCGCTCACTAGCGGGGGGTTAGCCAAAAACATTCAGTACTTC. Its translation is CSALTSGGLAKNIQYF.

This sequence joins TRBV7-9 and TRBJ1-2, with TRBD1 as a possible D gene (5 bases). V was cut by 3 bases and J by 3 bases, with 17 bases left in between. The CDR3 consists of 16 residues. Germline CDR1 reads SEHNR; CDR2 reads FQNEAQ (reference sequence). The CDR3 here is CASSFGTGTDYYGYTF. In DNA form, the CDR3 reads TGTGCCAGCAGCTTCGGGACCGGCACCGACTACTATGGCTACACCTTC.

V gene TRBV30 combines with J gene TRBJ2-5, with 8 positions matching TRBD1. Trimming cost V 0 bases and J 5 bases; bases outside gene matches: 11. Looked up from germline, CDR1 is GTSNPN and CDR2 is SVGIG (reference sequence). The CDR3 extends over 16 amino acids. CDR3 region: CAWSVLAGGAGETQYF. The CDR3 DNA reads as TGTGCCTGGAGTGTACTGGCAGGGGGCGCGGGGGAGACCCAGTACTTC.

A single count supports this clonotype. The V and J genes are TRBV20-1 and TRBJ2-3; possibly TRBD1 for D (5 bases). This CDR3 spans 14 amino acids. CDR1 DFQATT and CDR2 SNEGSKA come from the germline V gene (reference sequence). The V end was cut by 5 bases, the J end by 0 bases, with 12 bases between. CDR3 nucleotides: TGCAGTGCTCGTAAGACAGATAGCACAGATACGCAGTATTTT. This translates into CSARKTDSTDTQYF.

The chain carries TRBV20-1 and TRBJ1-5; no clear D. The ends were cut back, 7 bases at V and 3 bases at J, with 13 bases in the middle. The CDR3 has 13 amino acids. Germline CDR1 is DFQATT and CDR2 is SNEGSKA (reference sequence). CDR3 amino acids: CSVRRAINQPQHF. The CDR3 bases are TGCAGTGTCAGGCGAGCAATCAATCAGCCCCAGCATTTT.